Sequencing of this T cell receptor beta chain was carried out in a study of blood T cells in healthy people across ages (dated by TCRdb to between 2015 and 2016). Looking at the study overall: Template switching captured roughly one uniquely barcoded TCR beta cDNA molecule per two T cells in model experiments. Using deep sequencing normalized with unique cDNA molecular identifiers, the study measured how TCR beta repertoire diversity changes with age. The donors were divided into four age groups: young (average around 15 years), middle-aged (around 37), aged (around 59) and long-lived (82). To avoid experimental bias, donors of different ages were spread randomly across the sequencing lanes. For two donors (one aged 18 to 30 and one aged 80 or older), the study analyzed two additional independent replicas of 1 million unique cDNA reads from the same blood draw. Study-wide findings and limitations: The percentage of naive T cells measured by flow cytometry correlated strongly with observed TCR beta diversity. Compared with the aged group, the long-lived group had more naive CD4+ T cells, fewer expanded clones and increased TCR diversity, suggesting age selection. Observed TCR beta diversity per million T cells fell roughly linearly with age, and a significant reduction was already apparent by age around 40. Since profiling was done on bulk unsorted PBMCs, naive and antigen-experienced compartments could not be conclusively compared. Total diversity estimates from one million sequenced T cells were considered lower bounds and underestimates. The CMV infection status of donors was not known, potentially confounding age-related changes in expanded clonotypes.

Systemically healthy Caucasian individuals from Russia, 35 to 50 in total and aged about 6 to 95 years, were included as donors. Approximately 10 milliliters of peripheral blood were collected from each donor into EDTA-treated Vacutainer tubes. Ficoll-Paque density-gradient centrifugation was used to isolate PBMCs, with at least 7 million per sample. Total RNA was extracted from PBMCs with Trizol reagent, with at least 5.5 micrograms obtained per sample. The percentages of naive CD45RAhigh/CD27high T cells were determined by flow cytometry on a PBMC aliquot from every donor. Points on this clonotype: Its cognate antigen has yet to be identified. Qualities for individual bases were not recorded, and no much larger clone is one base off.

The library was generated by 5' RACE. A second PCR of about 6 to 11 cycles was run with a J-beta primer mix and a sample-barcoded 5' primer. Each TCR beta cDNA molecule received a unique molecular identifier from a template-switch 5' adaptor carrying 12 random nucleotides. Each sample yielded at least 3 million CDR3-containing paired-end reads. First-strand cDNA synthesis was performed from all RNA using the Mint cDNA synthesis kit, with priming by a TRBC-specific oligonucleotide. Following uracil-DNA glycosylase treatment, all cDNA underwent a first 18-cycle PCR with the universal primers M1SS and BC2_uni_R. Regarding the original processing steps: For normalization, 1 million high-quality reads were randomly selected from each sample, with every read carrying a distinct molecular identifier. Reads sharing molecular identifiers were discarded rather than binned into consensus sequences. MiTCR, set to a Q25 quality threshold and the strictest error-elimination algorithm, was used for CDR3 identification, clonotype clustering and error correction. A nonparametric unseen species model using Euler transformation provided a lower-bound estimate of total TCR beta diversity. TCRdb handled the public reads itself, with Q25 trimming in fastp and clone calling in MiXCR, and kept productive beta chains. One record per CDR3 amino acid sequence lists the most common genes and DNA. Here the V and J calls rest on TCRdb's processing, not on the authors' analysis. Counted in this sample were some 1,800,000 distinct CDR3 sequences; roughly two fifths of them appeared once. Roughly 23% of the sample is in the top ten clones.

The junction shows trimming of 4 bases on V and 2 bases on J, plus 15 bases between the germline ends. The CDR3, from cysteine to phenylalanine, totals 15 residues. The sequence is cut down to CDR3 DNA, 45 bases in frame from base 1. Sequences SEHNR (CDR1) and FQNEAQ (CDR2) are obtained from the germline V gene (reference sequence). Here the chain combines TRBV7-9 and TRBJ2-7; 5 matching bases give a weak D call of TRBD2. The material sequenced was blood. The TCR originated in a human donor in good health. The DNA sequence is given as TGTGCCAGCAGCTCACTGGGGAGTCGGGCCTACGAGCAGTACTTC. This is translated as CASSSLGSRAYEQYF.